The 20 T cell receptor beta chains below come from one sample, sequenced in a study of pediatric ulcerative colitis. Rectal tissue came from one to two pinch biopsies taken at colonoscopy. Clones were read by immunoSEQ multiplex PCR, and TCRdb kept only the in-frame ones, dropping some. The table records tens of thousands of clones, around three quarters of them present only once. Sequenced input: gut tissue. Source of these receptors: a boy aged 10-17 years with moderate ulcerative colitis.

The J gene is TRBJ2-1, the V gene TRBV18; D perhaps matches TRBD2 (6 bases). The ends were cut back, 4 bases at V and 0 bases at J, with 13 bases in the middle. This CDR3 contains 16 residues. Germline lookup yields CDR1 KGHSH and CDR2 LQKENI. The CDR3 DNA sequence: TGTGCCAGCTCACGAGGAGGGCAGCGCTCCTACAATGAGCAGTTCTTC. Translation: CASSRGGQRSYNEQFF.

Written as DNA, the CDR3 is TGTGCCAGCAGCTTGGCCCTAGCGGGATTGTCAGATACGCAGTATTTT. Translated: CASSLALAGLSDTQYF. The chain joins TRBV5-8 to TRBJ2-3; 9 nucleotides agree with TRBD2. Unmatched junction bases numbered 6, after V lost 0 bases and J lost 4 bases. Germline CDR1 SGHTS, CDR2 YDEGEE. CDR3 length equals 16 residues.

The chain couples TRBV5-1 to TRBJ2-2; TRBD1 or TRBD2 may be the D gene (6 bases each). The germline gives CDR1 SGHRS, CDR2 YFSETQ. The CDR3 covers 16 residues. V was cut by 6 bases and J by 2 bases, with 17 bases left in between. CDR3 region: CASTQGSGSNTGELFF. CDR3 sequence (DNA): TGCGCCAGCACCCAGGGGTCCGGGAGTAACACCGGGGAGCTGTTTTTT. The full variable domain, completed using reference TRBV5-1 and TRBJ2-2, is KAGVTQTPRYLIKTRGQQVTLSCSPISGHRSVSWYQQTPGQGLQFLFEYFSETQRNKGNFPGRFSGRQFSNSRSEMNVSTLELGDSALYLCASTQGSGSNTGELFFGEGSRLTVL.

V and J are TRBV5-8 and TRBJ2-7, with TRBD1 identical over 9 bases. The CDR3 is 13 amino acids. Looked up from germline, CDR1 is SGHTS and CDR2 is YDEGEE. V was clipped by 4 bases and J by 7 bases; unmatched bases: 6. For the CDR3, the DNA is TGTGCCAGCAGCAAGGACAGGGGCCGGGAGCAGTACTTC. Translation gives CASSKDRGREQYF. Full variable domain (remainder filled in from reference TRBV5-8 and TRBJ2-7): EAGVTQSPTHLIKTRGQQATLRCSPISGHTSVYWYQQALGLGLQFLLWYDEGEERNRGNFPPRFSGRQFPNYSSELNVNALELEDSALYLCASSKDRGREQYFGPGTRLTVT.

The chain has TRBV5-1 and TRBJ1-1; 7 bases are shared with TRBD1. J lost 4 bases, V lost 3 bases, and 3 bases had no gene match. CDR3 length: 13 amino acids. Germline V gene sequence: CDR1 SGHRS, CDR2 YFSETQ. CDR3 sequence reads: CASSYNRGTEAFF. In nucleotides, the CDR3 is TGCGCCAGCAGCTACAACAGGGGCACTGAAGCTTTCTTT.

The V and J genes are TRBV2 and TRBJ2-5; no clear D. V shed 4 bases and J shed 4 bases, with 4 bases lying between them. The germline V gene encodes CDR1 SNHLY and CDR2 FYNNEI. The CDR3 consists of 11 residues. CDR3 in amino acids: CASSVGETQYF. In nucleotides, the CDR3 is TGTGCCAGCAGTGTAGGAGAGACCCAGTACTTC.

The CDR3 nucleotides are TGTGCCAGCAGCTTGGGGGGGGCCGAAGAGACCCAGTACTTC. It is translated as CASSLGGAEETQYF. The J gene is TRBJ2-5, the V gene TRBV5-6, with D possibly called TRBD1 or TRBD2 (6 bases each). CDR1 is SGHDT, CDR2 YYEEEE, per germline. Trimming left V 0 bases short and J 3 bases short, with 9 bases between. The CDR3 length is 14 residues.

In its sample, this clone was seen a few times. The V and J genes are TRBV19 and TRBJ1-3; possible D gene TRBD1, 5 bases. The CDR3 covers 15 residues. Trimming removed 4 bases from V and 0 bases from J, with 10 bases in between. CDR1 LNHDA and CDR2 SQIVND come from the germline V gene (reference sequence). CDR3: CASSTQGVSGNTIYF. Here the CDR3 DNA reads TGTGCCAGTAGTACCCAGGGAGTCTCTGGAAACACCATATATTTT.

The chain combines TRBV5-1 with TRBJ2-1; TRBD2 agrees at 8 bases. Germline V gives CDR1 SGHRS, CDR2 YFSETQ. The CDR3 loop spans 16 amino acids. V gave up 0 bases and J gave up 7 bases; unmatched junction bases: 9. The CDR3 coding sequence is TGCGCCAGCAGCTTGGCAAGGACTAGCCTAACGAATGAGCAGTTCTTC. It codes for CASSLARTSLTNEQFF.

The chain uses TRBV28 and TRBJ1-4, with 10 bases identical to TRBD1. The CDR3 spans 16 residues. CDR1 is MDHEN, CDR2 SYDVKM, per germline. V dropped 4 bases and J dropped 6; count of bases not matched to a gene: 8. The CDR3: CASSSRQGAAYEKLFF. CDR3 DNA sequence: TGTGCCAGCAGTTCCCGACAGGGGGCGGCCTATGAAAAACTGTTTTTT.

V gene TRBV10-3 combines with J gene TRBJ2-3, with D possibly being TRBD2 (6 bases). Deletions cut 6 bases from V and 0 bases from J, with 10 bases between. This CDR3 has 14 amino acids. CDR1 ENHRY and CDR2 SYGVKD come from the germline V gene. The CDR3 nucleotides are TGTGCCATCAGAGGCGGGACTAGCACAGATACGCAGTATTTT. Its protein product is CAIRGGTSTDTQYF.

The chain carries TRBV18 and TRBJ2-1; D gene ambiguous. Germline lookup yields CDR1 KGHSH and CDR2 LQKENI. Trimming removed 2 bases at V and 6 bases at J, with 14 bases between. CDR3 length: 15 amino acids. CDR3 nucleotide sequence: TGTGCCAGCTCACCAAGGCTCCAAGGTGGCAATGAGCAGTTCTTC. Protein product: CASSPRLQGGNEQFF.

The gene calls are TRBV5-6 and TRBJ2-3; D not resolved. Trimming cost V 4 bases and J 5 bases, with 26 bases left between them. CDR1 and CDR2 (germline): SGHDT, YYEEEE. The length of the CDR3 is 18 residues. CDR3 DNA: TGTGCCAGCAGCCCTCGGGCAGACCCTTACACGAGGCTAGATACGCAGTATTTT. It encodes CASSPRADPYTRLDTQYF.

The chain is built from TRBV10-3 and TRBJ1-4, with a weak D call TRBD1 (5 bases). There are 14 residues in the CDR3. Germline CDR1 ENHRY, CDR2 SYGVKD. Trimming left V 6 bases short and J 6 bases short, with 14 bases between. The CDR3 DNA follows: TGTGCCATCAGCATTGGGGGACCGGATGAAAAACTGTTTTTT. Protein: CAISIGGPDEKLFF.

This clone occurred once. The rearrangement links TRBV7-2 to TRBJ1-2; 10 bases map to TRBD1. V shed 5 bases and J 7 bases; nucleotides not matched to a gene: 10. CDR1 and CDR2 (germline): SGHTA, FQGNSA. This CDR3 has 15 amino acids. CDR3 residues: CASSARDRGVGGYTF. The CDR3, as DNA: TGTGCCAGCAGCGCCCGGGACAGGGGAGTGGGTGGCTACACCTTC.

This clone was counted only a few times. The CDR3 sequence is CASGGPWGDTQYF. The DNA for the CDR3 is TGTGCCAGTGGTGGGCCATGGGGAGATACGCAGTATTTT. V and J are TRBV27 and TRBJ2-3; no clear D gene. Trimming cost V 9 bases and J 5 bases, with 15 bases left between them. The CDR3 extends over 13 amino acids. CDR1 is MNHEY and CDR2 is SMNVEV in the germline V gene (reference sequence).

The CDR3 is CASSESRTRTDTQYF. CDR3 nucleotides: TGTGCCAGCAGTGAATCCCGCACTAGAACGGATACGCAGTATTTT. This chain links TRBV2 with TRBJ2-3; tentatively, D is TRBD2 (5 bases). CDR3 length equals 15 residues. V dropped 2 bases and J dropped 6 bases, with 15 bases sitting between them. The V gene's germline CDR1 is SNHLY and CDR2 FYNNEI.

J is TRBJ2-5 and V is TRBV5-1; D remains unclear. This CDR3 region has 13 residues. Looked up from germline, CDR1 is SGHRS and CDR2 is YFSETQ. With 2 bases removed from V and 1 base from J, the gap between germline ends came to 6 bases. CDR3 DNA: TGCGCCAGCAGCTTCTCACCCCAAGAGACCCAGTACTTC. It translates to CASSFSPQETQYF.

The J gene is TRBJ2-1, the V gene TRBV27; D is possibly TRBD1 (5 bases). Germline lookup yields CDR1 MNHEY and CDR2 SMNVEV (reference sequence). The CDR3 totals 15 residues. The germline V and J ends were trimmed by 4 bases and 8 bases, with 18 bases remaining between them. The CDR3 nucleotides read TGTGCCAGCAGTTCACCGACGCGATCCAGGGATGAGCAGTTCTTC. Translation: CASSSPTRSRDEQFF.

The V gene is TRBV5-1, the J gene TRBJ2-3; no clear D. The CDR3 sequence is 14 residues long. The V gene's germline CDR1 is SGHRS and CDR2 YFSETQ. V lost 0 bases to trimming and J lost 2 bases, with 7 bases between them. CDR3: CASSLVPATDTQYF. The CDR3 DNA sequence: TGCGCCAGCAGCTTGGTGCCAGCCACAGATACGCAGTATTTT.